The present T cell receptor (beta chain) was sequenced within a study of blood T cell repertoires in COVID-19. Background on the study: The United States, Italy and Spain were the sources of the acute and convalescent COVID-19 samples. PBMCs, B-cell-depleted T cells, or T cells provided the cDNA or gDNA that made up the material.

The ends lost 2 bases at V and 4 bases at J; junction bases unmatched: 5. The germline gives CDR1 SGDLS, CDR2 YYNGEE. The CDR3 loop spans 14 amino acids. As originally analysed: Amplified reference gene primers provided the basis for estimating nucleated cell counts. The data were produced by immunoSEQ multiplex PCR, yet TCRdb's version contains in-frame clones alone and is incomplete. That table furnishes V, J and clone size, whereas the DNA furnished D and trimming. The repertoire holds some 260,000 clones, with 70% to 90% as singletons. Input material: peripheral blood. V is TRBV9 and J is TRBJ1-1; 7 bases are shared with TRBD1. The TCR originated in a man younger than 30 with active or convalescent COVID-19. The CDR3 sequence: CASSVEGAVTEAFF. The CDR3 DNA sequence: TGTGCCAGCAGCGTTGAGGGGGCTGTCACTGAAGCTTTCTTT.